Below, one TCR beta chain is given with its context. This entry comes from a study of blood T cell repertoires in COVID-19. Patients at the Seattle site were enrolled during active infection and followed longitudinally. Clones were read by immunoSEQ multiplex PCR, and TCRdb kept only the in-frame ones, dropping some. Among about 99,000 clones listed, about 91% were seen once. Trimming pared 1 base from V and 8 bases from J, leaving 20 bases between. CDR1 is SGHDN and CDR2 is FVKESK in the germline V gene. The CDR3 is made up of 16 amino acids. Sequenced: peripheral blood. The V call is TRBV14, the J call TRBJ2-5, with D uncertain. This TCR was recovered from a man aged 50 to 59 with COVID-19, enrolled during active disease. CDR3 residues: CASSQVHGRSIQTQYF. DNA for the CDR3: TGTGCCAGCAGCCAAGTTCATGGCAGAAGTATCCAAACCCAGTACTTC.